This entry features one T cell receptor (beta chain) sequence. Its matching antigen is unknown. These data come from a study of CD8 T cells in ankylosing spondylitis. Libraries for TCR beta were made by quantitative 5'-RACE with molecular barcodes. From the 5' RACE reads, TCRdb called clonotypes with MiXCR, one entry per CDR3 protein. The sample has about 130,000 distinct CDR3 sequences; approximately 7.3% are singletons. Study-level findings and limits: Reactive arthritis synovial fluid and blood previously showed some of these motif variants. There was reportedly significant enrichment of clones that were disease-linked in matched ankylosing spondylitis synovial fluid.

CDR1 SGHTA and CDR2 FQGNSA come from the germline V gene. J lost 9 bases, V lost 5 bases, and 16 bases had no gene match. This CDR3 region has 16 residues. V gene TRBV7-2 combines with J gene TRBJ2-1, with 7 bases lining up with TRBD2. Sequences were obtained from blood, either unsorted or a sorted T cell fraction (not recorded which). The TCR comes from a female donor with ankylosing spondylitis or in good health (not recorded which). CDR3 in amino acids: CASSPTLESGDSEQFF. The CDR3 nucleotides are TGTGCCAGCAGCCCTACTCTGGAGAGCGGGGACTCTGAGCAGTTCTTC.